This entry lists 16 T cell receptor beta chains sequenced from one sample in a study of blood T cells in healthy people across ages (dated by TCRdb to about 2015). The library was obtained by 5' RACE. Reads for this sample came from an Illumina HiSeq 2500. A second about 7 to 11 cycle PCR used a sample-barcoded 5' primer and a J-beta primer mix. TCRdb reworked the public reads: Q25 trimming with fastp, MiXCR clone assembly, productive beta chains retained. Merged by CDR3 protein, the rows form single entries marked with the most common genes and DNA. The sample has over 1,500,000 distinct CDR3 sequences on record, about 50% of them singletons. Approximately 2.1% of the sample is in the top ten clones. Sequencing was performed on blood. The receptor set was obtained from a woman aged 40 to 50 in good health.

V and J are TRBV29-1 and TRBJ1-1; the match to TRBD1 covers 7 bases. CDR3 size: 14 residues. The trim removed 6 bases at V and 5 bases at J, leaving 12 bases unmatched. The germline gives CDR1 SQVTM, CDR2 ANQGSEA. The CDR3 loop is CSVDLTGARTEAFF. CDR3 nucleotides: TGCAGCGTGGATTTAACAGGGGCGAGAACTGAAGCTTTCTTT.

This chain links TRBV4-2 with TRBJ2-1; D call uncertain. This CDR3 is 13 amino acids long. Germline CDR1 reads LGHNA; CDR2 reads YNFKEQ. V was clipped by 0 bases and J by 5 bases, with 5 bases between them. CDR3 bases: TGTGCCAGCAGCCAAGAACTAAACAATGAGCAGTTCTTC. This sequence encodes CASSQELNNEQFF.

In this sample, this clonotype turned up a few times. This rearrangement joins TRBV2 to TRBJ2-5; weak D call: TRBD1 (5 bases). Trimming cost V 8 bases and J 2 bases, with 12 bases left between them. Germline CDR1 is SNHLY and CDR2 is FYNNEI. The length of the CDR3 is 13 residues. This chain's CDR3 is CASFDRVQETQYF. The CDR3 bases are TGTGCCAGCTTTGACAGAGTGCAAGAGACCCAGTACTTC.

The chain couples TRBV20-1 to TRBJ2-4; 9 bases match TRBD2. The CDR3 spans 16 residues. J gave up 8 bases and V 3 bases, and 14 bases lay outside the gene matches. Germline lookup yields CDR1 DFQATT and CDR2 SNEGSKA (reference sequence). The CDR3 is CSARVSRGGRSDIQYF. For the CDR3, the DNA is TGCAGTGCTAGGGTGTCGCGGGGGGGCCGTTCGGACATTCAGTACTTC.

There are a few counts of this clonotype. CDR3 amino acids: CASSLVASGGHEQFF. DNA for the CDR3: TGTGCCAGCAGCTTAGTGGCTAGCGGGGGGCATGAGCAGTTCTTC. The J gene is TRBJ2-1, the V gene TRBV7-2; 11 nucleotides line up with TRBD2. The CDR3 length is 15 residues. In germline, CDR1 is SGHTA, CDR2 FQGNSA. V lost 1 base to trimming and J lost 8 bases; unmatched junction nucleotides: 4.

The chain carries TRBV4-3 and TRBJ2-5, with D possibly being TRBD2 (5 bases). The CDR3 is made up of 15 amino acids. Trimming pared 0 bases from V and 5 bases from J, leaving 13 bases between. Looked up from germline, CDR1 is LGHNA and CDR2 is YSLEER. In nucleotides, the CDR3 is TGCGCCAGCAGCCAAGACTATTGGAGGTCGGAGACCCAGTACTTC. Its translation is CASSQDYWRSETQYF.

V usage is TRBV27 and J usage is TRBJ2-2; D gene uncertain. Trimming left V 5 bases short and J 8 bases short, with 6 bases between. The CDR3 totals 11 residues. Germline V gene lookup returns CDR1 MNHEY and CDR2 SMNVEV (reference sequence). CDR3 protein: CASSARGELFF. The CDR3 nucleotides read TGTGCCAGCAGTGCTAGGGGGGAGCTGTTTTTT.

This clonotype has a handful of counts. The J gene is TRBJ2-4, the V gene TRBV28; D call uncertain. The assigned J gene may be wrong: the sequence end matches TRBJ2-5 better. Germline values: CDR1 MDHEN, CDR2 SYDVKM. This CDR3 is built from 12 residues. CDR3 sequence reads: CASSSSTGTQYF. The CDR3 DNA is TGTGCCAGCAGTTCCAGTACGGGGACCCAGTACTTC.

This clonotype has a single count. The rearrangement joins TRBV9 to TRBJ1-1; D perhaps matches TRBD1 (6 bases). Germline V gene lookup returns CDR1 SGDLS and CDR2 YYNGEE. This CDR3 is 14 amino acids long. The V end was cut by 3 bases, the J end by 6 bases, with 15 bases between. The CDR3 region is CASSAQGRIAEAFF. CDR3 bases: TGTGCCAGCAGCGCACAGGGTAGGATTGCTGAAGCTTTCTTT. Together with reference TRBV9 and TRBJ1-1, the CDR3 gives the full variable domain: DSGVTQTPKHLITATGQRVTLRCSPRSGDLSVYWYQQSLDQGLQFLIQYYNGEERAKGNILERFSAQQFPDLHSELNLSSLELGDSALYFCASSAQGRIAEAFFGQGTRLTVV.

The J gene is TRBJ1-6, the V gene TRBV7-9, with a weak D call TRBD1 (6 bases). The CDR3 sequence is 17 residues long. Germline lookup yields CDR1 SEHNR and CDR2 FQNEAQ (reference sequence). Trimming took 2 bases from V and 7 from J, leaving 18 bases between them. The CDR3 DNA reads TGTGCCAGCAGCTTAAGTGTAGGGGGGGCGCAGAATTCACCCCTCCACTTT. Its translation: CASSLSVGGAQNSPLHF.

This chain's CDR3 is CASSRSFETQYF. DNA for the CDR3: TGCGCCAGCAGTAGGAGTTTCGAGACCCAGTACTTC. The gene calls are TRBV5-1 and TRBJ2-7; no definite D call. Gene TRBJ2-5 matches the end of the DNA better, so the J call may be wrong. The CDR3 loop spans 12 amino acids. The germline V gene encodes CDR1 SGHRS and CDR2 YFSETQ.

The chain employs TRBV5-1 and TRBJ2-3; D is perhaps TRBD2 (6 bases). Trimming removed 2 bases from V and 3 bases from J, with 19 bases in between. This CDR3 is built from 17 residues. Germline values: CDR1 SGHRS, CDR2 YFSETQ. CDR3: CASSFIWDFSSTDTQYF. The CDR3 DNA reads TGCGCCAGCAGCTTTATTTGGGACTTTTCTAGTACAGATACGCAGTATTTT.

The V and J genes are TRBV20-1 and TRBJ2-7; the match to TRBD1 covers 7 bases. V shed 6 bases, J shed 0 bases, and the junction held 8 bases outside the gene matches. The CDR3 runs to 14 residues. Germline values: CDR1 DFQATT, CDR2 SNEGSKA (reference sequence). CDR3 amino acids: CSAETGVPSYEQYF. Written as DNA, the CDR3 is TGCAGTGCCGAAACAGGGGTCCCCTCCTACGAGCAGTACTTC.

This clonotype was seen a handful of times. This chain uses TRBV20-1 with TRBJ1-2; 9 bases line up with TRBD1. J lost 8 bases, V lost 6 bases, and 25 bases had no gene match. The CDR3 length is 18 residues. Per the germline V gene, CDR1 is DFQATT and CDR2 is SNEGSKA (reference sequence). CDR3 amino acids: CSAQKVSAGDRVSGGYTF. CDR3 DNA sequence: TGCAGTGCCCAGAAGGTCTCCGCTGGGGACAGGGTTTCAGGGGGCTACACCTTC.

The genes are TRBV9 and TRBJ2-1, with D perhaps matching TRBD1 (7 bases). V was trimmed by 1 base and J by 0 bases, leaving 17 bases between them. The CDR3 is 18 amino acids. Germline-derived CDR1 and CDR2 are SGDLS and YYNGEE. CDR3 loop: CASSVPPGGSSSYNEQFF. As DNA, the CDR3 is TGTGCCAGCAGCGTACCACCAGGGGGGTCAAGCTCCTACAATGAGCAGTTCTTC.

The CDR3 DNA is TGTGCCAGCAGCTCTACTGGGGGACAGTCCTACAATGAGCAGTTCTTC. Its translation is CASSSTGGQSYNEQFF. The V call is TRBV3-1, the J call TRBJ2-1; 7 bases line up with TRBD1. Losses at the gene ends were 5 bases for V and 1 base for J; bases not matched to a gene: 8. CDR3 size: 16 residues. Germline V lookup: CDR1 LGHDT, CDR2 YNNKEL (reference sequence).